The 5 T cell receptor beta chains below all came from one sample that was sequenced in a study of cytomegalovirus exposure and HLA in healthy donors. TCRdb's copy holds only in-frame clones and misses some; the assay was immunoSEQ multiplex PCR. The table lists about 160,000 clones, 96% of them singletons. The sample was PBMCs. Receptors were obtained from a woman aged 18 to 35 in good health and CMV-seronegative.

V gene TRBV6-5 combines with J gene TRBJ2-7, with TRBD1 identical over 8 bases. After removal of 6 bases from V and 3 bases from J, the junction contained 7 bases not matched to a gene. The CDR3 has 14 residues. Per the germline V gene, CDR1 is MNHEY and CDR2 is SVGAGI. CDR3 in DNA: TGTGCCAGCAGACCAGGGGGCGCAGACTACGAGCAGTACTTC. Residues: CASRPGGADYEQYF.

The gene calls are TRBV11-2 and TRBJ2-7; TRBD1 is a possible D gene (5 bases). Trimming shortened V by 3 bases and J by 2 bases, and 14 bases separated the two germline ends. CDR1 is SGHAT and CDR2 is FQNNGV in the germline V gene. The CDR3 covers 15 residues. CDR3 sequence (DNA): TGTGCCAGCAGCTTCAGTGTGGGGCCGGCCTACGAGCAGTACTTC. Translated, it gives CASSFSVGPAYEQYF.

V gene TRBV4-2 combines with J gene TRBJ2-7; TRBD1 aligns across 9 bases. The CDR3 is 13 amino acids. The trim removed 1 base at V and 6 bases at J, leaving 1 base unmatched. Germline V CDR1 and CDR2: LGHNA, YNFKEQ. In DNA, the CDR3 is TGTGCCAGCAGCCAAGGGACAGGGGCCGAGCAGTACTTC. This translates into CASSQGTGAEQYF.

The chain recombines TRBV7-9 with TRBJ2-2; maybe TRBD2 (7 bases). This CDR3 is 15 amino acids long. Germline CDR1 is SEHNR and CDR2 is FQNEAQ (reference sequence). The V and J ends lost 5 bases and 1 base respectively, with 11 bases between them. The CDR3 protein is CASSPGGQNTGELFF. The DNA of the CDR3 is TGTGCCAGCAGCCCGGGGGGCCAGAACACCGGGGAGCTGTTTTTT. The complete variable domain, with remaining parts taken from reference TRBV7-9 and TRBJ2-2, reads DTGVSQNPRHKITKRGQNVTFRCDPISEHNRLYWYRQTLGQGPEFLTYFQNEAQLEKSRLLSDRFSAERPKGSFSTLEIQRTEQGDSAMYLCASSPGGQNTGELFFGEGSRLTVL.

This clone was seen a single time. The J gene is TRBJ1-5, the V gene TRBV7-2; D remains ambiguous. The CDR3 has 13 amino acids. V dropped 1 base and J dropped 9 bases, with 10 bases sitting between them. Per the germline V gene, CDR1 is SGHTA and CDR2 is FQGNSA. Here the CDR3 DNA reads TGTGCCAGCAGCTTAGGAGAATGGTGGCCCCAGCATTTT. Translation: CASSLGEWWPQHF.